These 20 T cell receptor beta chains were all obtained from the same sample, sequenced in a study of T cell changes during pregnancy in multiple sclerosis. TCRdb's copy holds only in-frame clones and misses some; the assay was immunoSEQ multiplex PCR. The table has approximately 61,000 clones, 90% seen once. The sequences come from peripheral blood, collected in the first trimester of pregnancy. All receptors come from a female donor in good health, enrolled as a control in a pregnancy study.

This clone occurred a few times. This chain connects TRBV5-4 to TRBJ2-5; tentative D call: TRBD1 (6 bases). Germline-derived CDR1 and CDR2 are SGHNT and YYREEE (reference sequence). Trimming took off 4 bases at V and 5 bases at J, with 18 bases between the two ends. This CDR3 is 15 amino acids long. In nucleotides, the CDR3 is TGTGCCAGCAGCCCCATGGGGGCAGGGCACGAGACCCAGTACTTC. Its protein is CASSPMGAGHETQYF.

V usage is TRBV6-1 and J usage is TRBJ2-7; D may be TRBD1 (5 bases). V was trimmed by 2 bases and J by 0 bases, leaving 11 bases between them. Germline CDR1 and CDR2: MNHNS and SASEGT. The CDR3 has 15 residues. CDR3 sequence: CASSEIRASSYEQYF. The CDR3 bases are TGTGCCAGCAGTGAAATCAGGGCCAGCTCCTACGAGCAGTACTTC.

V usage is TRBV6-5 and J usage is TRBJ1-2, with 7 bases that match TRBD1. Germline trimming cut 0 bases from V and 4 bases from J; bases unmatched to any gene: 5. Germline V gene sequence: CDR1 MNHEY, CDR2 SVGAGI. The CDR3 covers 15 residues. The CDR3 region has the DNA TGTGCCAGCAGTTACTCCCCGACAGGGCCCTATGGCTACACCTTC. Translation gives CASSYSPTGPYGYTF.

This chain uses TRBV10-3 with TRBJ2-5; possibly TRBD1 for D (6 bases). Trimming left V 10 bases short and J 3 bases short, with 18 bases between. The V gene's germline CDR1 is ENHRY and CDR2 SYGVKD. There are 14 residues in the CDR3. CDR3 sequence reads: CATIQGELKETQYF. In nucleotides, the CDR3 is TGTGCCACGATACAGGGTGAATTGAAAGAGACCCAGTACTTC.

V gene TRBV11-2 combines with J gene TRBJ2-7, with 9 positions matching TRBD2. The CDR3 totals 15 residues. The trim removed 0 bases at V and 6 bases at J, leaving 6 bases unmatched. Germline-derived CDR1 and CDR2 are SGHAT and FQNNGV. Here the CDR3 reads CASSLEGGRASEQYF. CDR3 DNA sequence: TGTGCCAGCAGCTTAGAGGGCGGGAGGGCCTCCGAGCAGTACTTC.

The genes are TRBV2 and TRBJ1-1, with D maybe TRBD1 (6 bases). The CDR3 is made up of 15 amino acids. CDR1 and CDR2 (germline): SNHLY, FYNNEI. Trimming pared 6 bases from V and 0 bases from J, leaving 14 bases between. This chain's CDR3 is CASSKQGHMNTEAFF. For the CDR3, the DNA is TGTGCCAGCAGCAAACAGGGCCACATGAACACTGAAGCTTTCTTT.

This clone turned up a few times. V and J are TRBV11-1 and TRBJ1-5; a weak D match, TRBD1 (5 bases). This CDR3 has 13 residues. The V gene lost 5 bases and the J gene lost 6 bases, with 11 bases spanning the gap. The germline CDR1 and CDR2 sequences are SGHAT and FQDESV (reference sequence). Here the CDR3 reads CASSTTRAQPQHF. The CDR3 nucleotides are TGTGCCAGCAGCACGACCAGGGCTCAGCCCCAGCATTTT.

The rearrangement links TRBV4-3 to TRBJ1-5, with 7 bases fitting TRBD1. V dropped 4 bases and J dropped 4; count of bases not matched to a gene: 7. The CDR3 contains 15 residues. Per germline, CDR1 LGHNA and CDR2 YSLEER. The CDR3 region is CASSPRQGSNQPQHF. The CDR3 region has the DNA TGCGCCAGCAGCCCCCGACAGGGAAGTAATCAGCCCCAGCATTTT.

V usage is TRBV6-5 and J usage is TRBJ2-5, with a possible D match to TRBD2 (7 bases). V lost 6 bases, J lost 7 bases, and 21 bases lay in between. CDR3 length: 15 residues. In germline, CDR1 is MNHEY, CDR2 SVGAGI. The chain's CDR3 is CASSQAGHLMRTQYF. CDR3 nucleotides: TGTGCCAGCAGCCAAGCGGGACACCTCATGAGGACCCAGTACTTC.

V usage is TRBV7-9 and J usage is TRBJ1-2; 7 bases fit TRBD1. V lost 5 bases and J lost 4; bases outside the gene matches: 16. From germline, CDR1 is SEHNR and CDR2 FQNEAQ (reference sequence). The CDR3 spans 17 residues. CDR3 in amino acids: CASSPPGQIRYLYGYTF. The DNA of the CDR3 is TGTGCCAGCAGCCCCCCGGGACAGATACGTTACCTCTATGGCTACACCTTC.

CDR3 residues: CASSGLAGVGSDTQYF. In nucleotides, the CDR3 is TGTGCCAGCAGCGGACTAGCGGGAGTAGGATCAGATACGCAGTATTTT. The chain couples TRBV27 to TRBJ2-3, with 13 bases matching TRBD2. V gave up 6 bases and J gave up 4 bases; unmatched junction bases: 7. The CDR3 runs to 16 residues. Looked up from germline, CDR1 is MNHEY and CDR2 is SMNVEV (reference sequence).

V usage is TRBV5-6 and J usage is TRBJ2-7; the match to TRBD1 covers 7 bases. The CDR3 extends over 16 amino acids. V dropped 3 bases and J dropped 3; count of bases not matched to a gene: 12. The germline gives CDR1 SGHDT, CDR2 YYEEEE. As DNA, the CDR3 is TGTGCCAGCAGCTCGCCCCTAGGGACAGAGTACTACGAGCAGTACTTC. Amino acids: CASSSPLGTEYYEQYF.

The V and J genes are TRBV6-6 and TRBJ1-2; TRBD1 aligns across 9 bases. The CDR3 is made up of 13 amino acids. The junction had 6 bases not matched to a gene; V was cut back by 5 bases and J by 8 bases. Germline CDR1 MNHNY, CDR2 SVGAGI (reference sequence). This CDR3 is CASSRWDRVGYTF. The CDR3 DNA reads as TGTGCCAGCAGTCGATGGGACAGGGTGGGCTACACCTTC.

The chain is built from TRBV28 and TRBJ1-2; maybe TRBD1 (6 bases). The CDR3 runs 14 residues. Germline V gene lookup returns CDR1 MDHEN and CDR2 SYDVKM. V lost 3 bases, J lost 8 bases, and 16 bases lay in between. The CDR3 here is CASSLTHNQGGYTF. The CDR3 DNA sequence: TGTGCCAGCAGTTTGACTCACAATCAGGGGGGCTACACCTTC.

The chain combines TRBV11-3 with TRBJ2-5; unclear D gene. V was shortened by 0 bases and J by 2 bases, with 10 bases between the two germline ends. This CDR3 is 15 amino acids long. CDR1 is SGHNT and CDR2 is YENEEA in the germline V gene. CDR3 amino acids: CASSLEAGPQETQYF. The CDR3 DNA reads as TGTGCCAGCAGCTTAGAGGCAGGCCCTCAAGAGACCCAGTACTTC.

This chain connects TRBV18 to TRBJ2-3, with 7 nucleotides matching TRBD2. Trimming at V came to 1 base and at J to 1 base, leaving 23 bases not matched to a gene. The germline V gene encodes CDR1 KGHSH and CDR2 LQKENI. The CDR3 length is 22 residues. The CDR3 DNA follows: TGTGCCAGCTCACCACGATTACTACCCTCGGGAGGCCCGCTTGCCCGCACAGATACGCAGTATTTT. Protein: CASSPRLLPSGGPLARTDTQYF.

V usage is TRBV2 and J usage is TRBJ2-7; D is ambiguous. Trimming pared 5 bases from V and 5 bases from J, leaving 7 bases between. The length of the CDR3 is 11 residues. CDR1 is SNHLY, CDR2 FYNNEI, per germline. The CDR3 here is CASSSLDEQYF. In nucleotides, the CDR3 is TGTGCCAGCAGTTCTCTTGACGAGCAGTACTTC. Full variable domain (remainder filled in from reference TRBV2 and TRBJ2-7): EPEVTQTPSHQVTQMGQEVILRCVPISNHLYFYWYRQILGQKVEFLVSFYNNEISEKSEIFDDQFSVERPDGSNFTLKIRSTKLEDSAMYFCASSSLDEQYFGPGTRLTVT.

The chain combines TRBV6-5 with TRBJ1-1; TRBD1 matches 7 bases. The V segment lost 6 bases and the J segment 6 bases; nucleotides outside the gene matches: 7. The CDR3 totals 13 residues. Germline V CDR1 and CDR2: MNHEY, SVGAGI. As DNA, the CDR3 is TGTGCCAGCAGACAGGGGAGTGGGCCTGAAGCTTTCTTT. It is translated as CASRQGSGPEAFF.

The J gene is TRBJ1-2, the V gene TRBV5-1, with 7 bases that match TRBD1. The CDR3 covers 14 residues. CDR1 and CDR2 (germline): SGHRS, YFSETQ. Trimming cost V 0 bases and J 4 bases; bases outside gene matches: 3. CDR3 residues: CASSLGQGSYGYTF. The CDR3 DNA follows: TGCGCCAGCAGCTTGGGACAGGGAAGCTATGGCTACACCTTC.

V and J are TRBV28 and TRBJ1-4; a possible D gene is TRBD1 (6 bases). Germline assignment: CDR1 MDHEN and CDR2 SYDVKM. Trimming took off 3 bases at V and 7 bases at J, with 21 bases between the two ends. The CDR3 extends over 17 amino acids. The CDR3 sequence: CASSFGAGETYLEKLFF. Here the CDR3 DNA reads TGTGCCAGCAGTTTTGGGGCAGGGGAGACATACCTTGAAAAACTGTTTTTT. The complete variable domain, with remaining parts taken from reference TRBV28 and TRBJ1-4, reads DVKVTQSSRYLVKRTGEKVFLECVQDMDHENMFWYRQDPGLGLRLIYFSYDVKMKEKGDIPEGYSVSREKKERFSLILESASTNQTSMYLCASSFGAGETYLEKLFFGSGTQLSVL.